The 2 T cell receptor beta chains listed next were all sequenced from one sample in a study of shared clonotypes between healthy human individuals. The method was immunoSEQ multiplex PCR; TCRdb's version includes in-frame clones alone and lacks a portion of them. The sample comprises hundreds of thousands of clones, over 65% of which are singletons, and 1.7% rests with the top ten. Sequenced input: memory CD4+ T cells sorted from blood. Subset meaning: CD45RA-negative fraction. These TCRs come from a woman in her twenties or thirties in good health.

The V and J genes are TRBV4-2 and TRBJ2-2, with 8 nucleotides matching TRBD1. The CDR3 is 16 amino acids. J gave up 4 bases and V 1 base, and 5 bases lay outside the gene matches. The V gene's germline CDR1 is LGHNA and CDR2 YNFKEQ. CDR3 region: CASSQGTGTSTGELFF. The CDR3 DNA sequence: TGTGCCAGCAGCCAAGGGACAGGGACGAGCACCGGGGAGCTGTTTTTT.

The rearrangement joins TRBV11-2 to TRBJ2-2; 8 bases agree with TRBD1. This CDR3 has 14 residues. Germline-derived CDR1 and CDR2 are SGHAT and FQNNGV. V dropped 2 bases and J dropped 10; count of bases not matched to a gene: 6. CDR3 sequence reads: CASSLRQGSVELFF. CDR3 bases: TGTGCCAGCAGCTTACGACAGGGGAGCGTGGAGCTGTTTTTT.